The rows below give T cell receptor beta chains drawn from one sample of a study of blood T cell repertoires in COVID-19. The repertoire was sequenced with immunoSEQ multiplex PCR; TCRdb's copy has only in-frame clones and lacks some. The data contain approximately 70,000 clones, 88% of them singletons. Sequencing used peripheral blood. Receptors originate from a human donor in a cohort sampled during active COVID-19. Both conserved end residues are part of each CDR3. The order of the fields is V gene, J gene, D gene, clone size, CDR3 DNA, CDR3 protein. The D gene is left open where the match is weak. A clone size is listed for some rows: how often the clone was seen (once, few, many), or a class if it is expanded.

V gene: TRBV7-9
J gene: TRBJ2-7
D gene: NA
clone size: NA
CDR3 DNA: TGTGCCAGCAGCTTATCCGGGGGAGCCTACGAGCAGTACTTC
CDR3 protein: CASSLSGGAYEQYF

V gene: TRBV27
J gene: TRBJ1-2
D gene: TRBD1
clone size: NA
CDR3 DNA: TGTGCCAGCAGGCCCGGGACAGGGCGGCGAATGAACTATGGCTACACCTTC
CDR3 protein: CASRPGTGRRMNYGYTF

V gene: TRBV6-2/TRBV6-3
J gene: TRBJ1-5
D gene: NA
clone size: NA
CDR3 DNA: TGTGCCAGCAGTTGGGCGGGTAACAATCAGCCCCAGCATTTT
CDR3 protein: CASSWAGNNQPQHF

V gene: TRBV6-2/TRBV6-3
J gene: TRBJ2-7
D gene: TRBD2
clone size: NA
CDR3 DNA: TGTGCCAGCAGTTCCGGGACTAGCGGCTACGAGCAGTACTTC
CDR3 protein: CASSSGTSGYEQYF

V gene: TRBV4-1
J gene: TRBJ2-1
D gene: NA
clone size: once
CDR3 DNA: TGCGCCAGCAGCCAAGGCCTAAACAATGAGCAGTTCTTC
CDR3 protein: CASSQGLNNEQFF

V gene: TRBV10-2
J gene: TRBJ1-2
D gene: NA
clone size: NA
CDR3 DNA: TGCGCCAGTGCAAAAGATAGCTATGGCTACACCTTC
CDR3 protein: CASAKDSYGYTF

V gene: TRBV27
J gene: TRBJ2-2
D gene: TRBD2
clone size: NA
CDR3 DNA: TGTGCCAGCAGCCTCCTAGCGGGATCGGCCGGGGAGCTGTTTTTT
CDR3 protein: CASSLLAGSAGELFF

V gene: TRBV11-2
J gene: TRBJ2-5
D gene: NA
clone size: NA
CDR3 DNA: TGTGCCAGCAGCTTAGCCCTCAGTTCAGAGACCCAGTACTTC
CDR3 protein: CASSLALSSETQYF

V gene: TRBV19
J gene: TRBJ2-3
D gene: NA
clone size: NA
CDR3 DNA: TGTGCCAGTAGTATCCGACTAGTAAGCACAGATACGCAGTATTTT
CDR3 protein: CASSIRLVSTDTQYF

V gene: TRBV3-1/TRBV3-2
J gene: TRBJ2-7
D gene: NA
clone size: NA
CDR3 DNA: TGTGCCAGCAGCCCTCCCAAGGGGGAGCAGTACTTC
CDR3 protein: CASSPPKGEQYF

V gene: TRBV5-1
J gene: TRBJ2-7
D gene: NA
clone size: NA
CDR3 DNA: TGCGCCAGCAGCCCATCCGGGAACTACGAGCAGTACTTC
CDR3 protein: CASSPSGNYEQYF

V gene: TRBV30
J gene: TRBJ2-1
D gene: NA
clone size: NA
CDR3 DNA: TGTGCCTGGAGTGGGGGATTGCGGGGTAGGACCTACAATGAGCAGTTCTTC
CDR3 protein: CAWSGGLRGRTYNEQFF

V gene: TRBV2
J gene: TRBJ1-4
D gene: TRBD1
clone size: NA
CDR3 DNA: TGTGCCAGCAGAGGGACAGGGGGGAGTCGGGAAAAACTGTTTTTT
CDR3 protein: CASRGTGGSREKLFF

V gene: TRBV4-1
J gene: TRBJ2-5
D gene: NA
clone size: NA
CDR3 DNA: TGCGCCAGCAGCCAGATCCGCGTTATGGCCCAGTACTTC
CDR3 protein: CASSQIRVMAQYF

V gene: TRBV27
J gene: TRBJ2-3
D gene: NA
clone size: NA
CDR3 DNA: TGTGCCAGCACCCTAAACCCCGGGATAAGCACAGATACGCAGTATTTT
CDR3 protein: CASTLNPGISTDTQYF

V gene: TRBV6-2/TRBV6-3
J gene: TRBJ1-1
D gene: TRBD1
clone size: NA
CDR3 DNA: TGTGCCAGCAGTTCCCCGGGACAGGAAAACACTGAAGCTTTCTTT
CDR3 protein: CASSSPGQENTEAFF

V gene: TRBV10-3
J gene: TRBJ1-6
D gene: NA
clone size: few
CDR3 DNA: TGTGCCATCAGTGAGTCGGAGAACTCTAATTCACCCCTCCACTTT
CDR3 protein: CAISESENSNSPLHF

V gene: TRBV6-1
J gene: TRBJ2-3
D gene: NA
clone size: NA
CDR3 DNA: TGTGCCAGCAGTGAAGCTTCCAACACAGATACGCAGTATTTT
CDR3 protein: CASSEASNTDTQYF

V gene: TRBV9
J gene: TRBJ2-6
D gene: NA
clone size: once
CDR3 DNA: TGTGCCAGCAGCGTAACGCAGAACGTCCTGACTTTC
CDR3 protein: CASSVTQNVLTF

V gene: TRBV5-4
J gene: TRBJ1-1
D gene: TRBD1
clone size: NA
CDR3 DNA: TGTGCCAGCAGGGGACAGGGTTCGAACACTGAAGCTTTCTTT
CDR3 protein: CASRGQGSNTEAFF

V gene: TRBV9
J gene: TRBJ2-5
D gene: NA
clone size: NA
CDR3 DNA: TGTGCCAGCAGCCGGGGCGGGGAAGAGACCCAGTACTTC
CDR3 protein: CASSRGGEETQYF

V gene: TRBV28
J gene: TRBJ2-3
D gene: NA
clone size: NA
CDR3 DNA: TGTGCCAGCAGTTTTCTTGATACGCAGTATTTT
CDR3 protein: CASSFLDTQYF

V gene: TRBV5-1
J gene: TRBJ1-6
D gene: TRBD1
clone size: NA
CDR3 DNA: TGCGCCAGCAGCGCCGGGACAGGGGGTACGGGTTCACCCCTCCACTTT
CDR3 protein: CASSAGTGGTGSPLHF

V gene: TRBV19
J gene: TRBJ1-1
D gene: NA
clone size: NA
CDR3 DNA: TGTGCCAGTAGTAGAGTGGCGGTGGCGGCGACTGAAGCTTTCTTT
CDR3 protein: CASSRVAVAATEAFF

V gene: TRBV6-6
J gene: TRBJ2-5
D gene: NA
clone size: NA
CDR3 DNA: TGTGCCAGCAGTTACGGCGCTAGCCAAGAGACCCAGTACTTC
CDR3 protein: CASSYGASQETQYF

V gene: TRBV5-1
J gene: TRBJ2-3
D gene: TRBD2
clone size: NA
CDR3 DNA: TGCGCCAGCAATTTAGCGGGCCACACTAGCACAGATACGCAGTATTTT
CDR3 protein: CASNLAGHTSTDTQYF

V gene: TRBV11-3
J gene: TRBJ1-1
D gene: TRBD1
clone size: NA
CDR3 DNA: TGTGCCAGCAGCCTACAGGGGGGCAACACTGAAGCTTTCTTT
CDR3 protein: CASSLQGGNTEAFF

V gene: TRBV5-1
J gene: TRBJ2-1
D gene: NA
clone size: NA
CDR3 DNA: TGCGCCAGCATTGCCGGGTTGGGTGTGGAGGAACAGTTCTTC
CDR3 protein: CASIAGLGVEEQFF

V gene: TRBV6-2/TRBV6-3
J gene: TRBJ1-6
D gene: NA
clone size: NA
CDR3 DNA: TGTGCCAGCAGTTACTGGACAGATTCACCCCTCCACTTT
CDR3 protein: CASSYWTDSPLHF

V gene: TRBV20-1
J gene: TRBJ2-1
D gene: NA
clone size: once
CDR3 DNA: TGCAGTGCTAGTTTCGATGTCCGCGCAGGGAATGAGCAGTTCTTC
CDR3 protein: CSASFDVRAGNEQFF

V gene: TRBV27
J gene: TRBJ2-3
D gene: TRBD1
clone size: NA
CDR3 DNA: TGTGCCAGCAGACGCCGGGACAGAGCTCTGGATACGCAGTATTTT
CDR3 protein: CASRRRDRALDTQYF

V gene: TRBV10-3
J gene: TRBJ1-6
D gene: TRBD1
clone size: NA
CDR3 DNA: TGTGCCATCAGTGACGCCGGGACAGGGGATAATTCACCCCTCCACTTT
CDR3 protein: CAISDAGTGDNSPLHF

V gene: TRBV5-1
J gene: TRBJ2-1
D gene: TRBD2
clone size: NA
CDR3 DNA: TGCGCCAGCAGCTTCAACCTAGCGGGAGGGAAAAATGAGCAGTTCTTC
CDR3 protein: CASSFNLAGGKNEQFF

V gene: TRBV2
J gene: TRBJ1-1
D gene: TRBD1
clone size: NA
CDR3 DNA: TGTGCCAGCAGTGATCTGTACAGGGGGTTGGACACTGAAGCTTTCTTT
CDR3 protein: CASSDLYRGLDTEAFF

V gene: TRBV7-2
J gene: TRBJ1-2
D gene: TRBD1
clone size: NA
CDR3 DNA: TGTGCCAGCAGCCCGATACAGGGGAAGAGCTATGGCTACACCTTC
CDR3 protein: CASSPIQGKSYGYTF

V gene: TRBV7-9
J gene: TRBJ2-1
D gene: NA
clone size: NA
CDR3 DNA: TGTGCCAGCAGCTTAGTCCCGCAGAATGAGCAGTTCTTC
CDR3 protein: CASSLVPQNEQFF

V gene: TRBV6-5
J gene: TRBJ2-2
D gene: NA
clone size: NA
CDR3 DNA: TGTGCCAGCAGTTACCCCCCCCAAACCGGGGAGCTGTTTTTT
CDR3 protein: CASSYPPQTGELFF

V gene: TRBV10-3
J gene: TRBJ2-5
D gene: TRBD2
clone size: NA
CDR3 DNA: TGTGCCATCAGCTCGGGACTAGCGGGGGTCGGGGAGACCCAGTACTTC
CDR3 protein: CAISSGLAGVGETQYF

V gene: TRBV7-9
J gene: TRBJ1-5
D gene: NA
clone size: few
CDR3 DNA: TGTGCCAGCAGCTTAGCGGTCCCGGGTCAGCCCCAGCATTTT
CDR3 protein: CASSLAVPGQPQHF

V gene: TRBV7-9
J gene: TRBJ2-5
D gene: NA
clone size: NA
CDR3 DNA: TGTGCCAGCAGCTTTGGGAGTCAAGAGACCCAGTACTTC
CDR3 protein: CASSFGSQETQYF

V gene: TRBV7-8
J gene: TRBJ2-7
D gene: TRBD2
clone size: NA
CDR3 DNA: TGTGCCAGCAGCTTAGCGGTTAGCGGGAGAAGTGAGTACGAGCAGTACTTC
CDR3 protein: CASSLAVSGRSEYEQYF

V gene: TRBV3-1/TRBV3-2
J gene: TRBJ2-3
D gene: TRBD2
clone size: NA
CDR3 DNA: TGTGCCAGCAGCCTCTCTAGCGGGGGGCTTCGCACAGATACGCAGTATTTT
CDR3 protein: CASSLSSGGLRTDTQYF

V gene: TRBV9
J gene: TRBJ1-3
D gene: NA
clone size: many
CDR3 DNA: TGTGCCAGCAGCGTAGCGGAGGTCTCTGGAAACACCATATATTTT
CDR3 protein: CASSVAEVSGNTIYF

V gene: TRBV5-1
J gene: TRBJ1-1
D gene: NA
clone size: NA
CDR3 DNA: TGCGCCAGCAGCTTGGGCCCGATGGGCACAGGGAACACTGAAGCTTTCTTT
CDR3 protein: CASSLGPMGTGNTEAFF

V gene: TRBV5-1
J gene: TRBJ2-1
D gene: NA
clone size: NA
CDR3 DNA: TGCGCCAGCAGCTTGGCGCGAGAGCAGTTCTTC
CDR3 protein: CASSLAREQFF

V gene: TRBV14
J gene: TRBJ2-4
D gene: NA
clone size: NA
CDR3 DNA: TGTGCCAGCAGCCAGACACAGCAAACCTCAGCCAAAAACATTCAGTACTTC
CDR3 protein: CASSQTQQTSAKNIQYF